This T cell receptor (beta chain) came from a study of hypomethylating agent response in myelodysplastic syndrome. Study context: The most frequent mutation was TET2, in about 50% of the 11 patients. The study, taken as a whole, reports: Shared GLIPH2 clusters possibly recognizing novel MDS antigens remain unconfirmed.

Comment on this clone: The antigen remains undetermined.

Clones were sequenced by immunoSEQ multiplex PCR, and TCRdb holds only the in-frame ones, with some missing. The table lists some 2,000 clones, about 81% of them singletons, with approximately 28% in the top ten. CDR1 is SNHLY, CDR2 FYNNEI, per germline. This CDR3 is 16 amino acids long. V gave up 6 bases and J gave up 4 bases; unmatched junction bases: 12. This TCR was recovered from a human donor with myelodysplastic syndrome. V gene TRBV2 combines with J gene TRBJ2-1; 7 positions agree with TRBD2. The sample was bone marrow, taken before or after starting hypomethylating agent treatment for myelodysplastic syndrome (not recorded which). Written as DNA, the CDR3 is TGTGCCAGCAGCCACCGACGACTAGCCATTTACAATGAGCAGTTCTTC. Translation: CASSHRRLAIYNEQFF.